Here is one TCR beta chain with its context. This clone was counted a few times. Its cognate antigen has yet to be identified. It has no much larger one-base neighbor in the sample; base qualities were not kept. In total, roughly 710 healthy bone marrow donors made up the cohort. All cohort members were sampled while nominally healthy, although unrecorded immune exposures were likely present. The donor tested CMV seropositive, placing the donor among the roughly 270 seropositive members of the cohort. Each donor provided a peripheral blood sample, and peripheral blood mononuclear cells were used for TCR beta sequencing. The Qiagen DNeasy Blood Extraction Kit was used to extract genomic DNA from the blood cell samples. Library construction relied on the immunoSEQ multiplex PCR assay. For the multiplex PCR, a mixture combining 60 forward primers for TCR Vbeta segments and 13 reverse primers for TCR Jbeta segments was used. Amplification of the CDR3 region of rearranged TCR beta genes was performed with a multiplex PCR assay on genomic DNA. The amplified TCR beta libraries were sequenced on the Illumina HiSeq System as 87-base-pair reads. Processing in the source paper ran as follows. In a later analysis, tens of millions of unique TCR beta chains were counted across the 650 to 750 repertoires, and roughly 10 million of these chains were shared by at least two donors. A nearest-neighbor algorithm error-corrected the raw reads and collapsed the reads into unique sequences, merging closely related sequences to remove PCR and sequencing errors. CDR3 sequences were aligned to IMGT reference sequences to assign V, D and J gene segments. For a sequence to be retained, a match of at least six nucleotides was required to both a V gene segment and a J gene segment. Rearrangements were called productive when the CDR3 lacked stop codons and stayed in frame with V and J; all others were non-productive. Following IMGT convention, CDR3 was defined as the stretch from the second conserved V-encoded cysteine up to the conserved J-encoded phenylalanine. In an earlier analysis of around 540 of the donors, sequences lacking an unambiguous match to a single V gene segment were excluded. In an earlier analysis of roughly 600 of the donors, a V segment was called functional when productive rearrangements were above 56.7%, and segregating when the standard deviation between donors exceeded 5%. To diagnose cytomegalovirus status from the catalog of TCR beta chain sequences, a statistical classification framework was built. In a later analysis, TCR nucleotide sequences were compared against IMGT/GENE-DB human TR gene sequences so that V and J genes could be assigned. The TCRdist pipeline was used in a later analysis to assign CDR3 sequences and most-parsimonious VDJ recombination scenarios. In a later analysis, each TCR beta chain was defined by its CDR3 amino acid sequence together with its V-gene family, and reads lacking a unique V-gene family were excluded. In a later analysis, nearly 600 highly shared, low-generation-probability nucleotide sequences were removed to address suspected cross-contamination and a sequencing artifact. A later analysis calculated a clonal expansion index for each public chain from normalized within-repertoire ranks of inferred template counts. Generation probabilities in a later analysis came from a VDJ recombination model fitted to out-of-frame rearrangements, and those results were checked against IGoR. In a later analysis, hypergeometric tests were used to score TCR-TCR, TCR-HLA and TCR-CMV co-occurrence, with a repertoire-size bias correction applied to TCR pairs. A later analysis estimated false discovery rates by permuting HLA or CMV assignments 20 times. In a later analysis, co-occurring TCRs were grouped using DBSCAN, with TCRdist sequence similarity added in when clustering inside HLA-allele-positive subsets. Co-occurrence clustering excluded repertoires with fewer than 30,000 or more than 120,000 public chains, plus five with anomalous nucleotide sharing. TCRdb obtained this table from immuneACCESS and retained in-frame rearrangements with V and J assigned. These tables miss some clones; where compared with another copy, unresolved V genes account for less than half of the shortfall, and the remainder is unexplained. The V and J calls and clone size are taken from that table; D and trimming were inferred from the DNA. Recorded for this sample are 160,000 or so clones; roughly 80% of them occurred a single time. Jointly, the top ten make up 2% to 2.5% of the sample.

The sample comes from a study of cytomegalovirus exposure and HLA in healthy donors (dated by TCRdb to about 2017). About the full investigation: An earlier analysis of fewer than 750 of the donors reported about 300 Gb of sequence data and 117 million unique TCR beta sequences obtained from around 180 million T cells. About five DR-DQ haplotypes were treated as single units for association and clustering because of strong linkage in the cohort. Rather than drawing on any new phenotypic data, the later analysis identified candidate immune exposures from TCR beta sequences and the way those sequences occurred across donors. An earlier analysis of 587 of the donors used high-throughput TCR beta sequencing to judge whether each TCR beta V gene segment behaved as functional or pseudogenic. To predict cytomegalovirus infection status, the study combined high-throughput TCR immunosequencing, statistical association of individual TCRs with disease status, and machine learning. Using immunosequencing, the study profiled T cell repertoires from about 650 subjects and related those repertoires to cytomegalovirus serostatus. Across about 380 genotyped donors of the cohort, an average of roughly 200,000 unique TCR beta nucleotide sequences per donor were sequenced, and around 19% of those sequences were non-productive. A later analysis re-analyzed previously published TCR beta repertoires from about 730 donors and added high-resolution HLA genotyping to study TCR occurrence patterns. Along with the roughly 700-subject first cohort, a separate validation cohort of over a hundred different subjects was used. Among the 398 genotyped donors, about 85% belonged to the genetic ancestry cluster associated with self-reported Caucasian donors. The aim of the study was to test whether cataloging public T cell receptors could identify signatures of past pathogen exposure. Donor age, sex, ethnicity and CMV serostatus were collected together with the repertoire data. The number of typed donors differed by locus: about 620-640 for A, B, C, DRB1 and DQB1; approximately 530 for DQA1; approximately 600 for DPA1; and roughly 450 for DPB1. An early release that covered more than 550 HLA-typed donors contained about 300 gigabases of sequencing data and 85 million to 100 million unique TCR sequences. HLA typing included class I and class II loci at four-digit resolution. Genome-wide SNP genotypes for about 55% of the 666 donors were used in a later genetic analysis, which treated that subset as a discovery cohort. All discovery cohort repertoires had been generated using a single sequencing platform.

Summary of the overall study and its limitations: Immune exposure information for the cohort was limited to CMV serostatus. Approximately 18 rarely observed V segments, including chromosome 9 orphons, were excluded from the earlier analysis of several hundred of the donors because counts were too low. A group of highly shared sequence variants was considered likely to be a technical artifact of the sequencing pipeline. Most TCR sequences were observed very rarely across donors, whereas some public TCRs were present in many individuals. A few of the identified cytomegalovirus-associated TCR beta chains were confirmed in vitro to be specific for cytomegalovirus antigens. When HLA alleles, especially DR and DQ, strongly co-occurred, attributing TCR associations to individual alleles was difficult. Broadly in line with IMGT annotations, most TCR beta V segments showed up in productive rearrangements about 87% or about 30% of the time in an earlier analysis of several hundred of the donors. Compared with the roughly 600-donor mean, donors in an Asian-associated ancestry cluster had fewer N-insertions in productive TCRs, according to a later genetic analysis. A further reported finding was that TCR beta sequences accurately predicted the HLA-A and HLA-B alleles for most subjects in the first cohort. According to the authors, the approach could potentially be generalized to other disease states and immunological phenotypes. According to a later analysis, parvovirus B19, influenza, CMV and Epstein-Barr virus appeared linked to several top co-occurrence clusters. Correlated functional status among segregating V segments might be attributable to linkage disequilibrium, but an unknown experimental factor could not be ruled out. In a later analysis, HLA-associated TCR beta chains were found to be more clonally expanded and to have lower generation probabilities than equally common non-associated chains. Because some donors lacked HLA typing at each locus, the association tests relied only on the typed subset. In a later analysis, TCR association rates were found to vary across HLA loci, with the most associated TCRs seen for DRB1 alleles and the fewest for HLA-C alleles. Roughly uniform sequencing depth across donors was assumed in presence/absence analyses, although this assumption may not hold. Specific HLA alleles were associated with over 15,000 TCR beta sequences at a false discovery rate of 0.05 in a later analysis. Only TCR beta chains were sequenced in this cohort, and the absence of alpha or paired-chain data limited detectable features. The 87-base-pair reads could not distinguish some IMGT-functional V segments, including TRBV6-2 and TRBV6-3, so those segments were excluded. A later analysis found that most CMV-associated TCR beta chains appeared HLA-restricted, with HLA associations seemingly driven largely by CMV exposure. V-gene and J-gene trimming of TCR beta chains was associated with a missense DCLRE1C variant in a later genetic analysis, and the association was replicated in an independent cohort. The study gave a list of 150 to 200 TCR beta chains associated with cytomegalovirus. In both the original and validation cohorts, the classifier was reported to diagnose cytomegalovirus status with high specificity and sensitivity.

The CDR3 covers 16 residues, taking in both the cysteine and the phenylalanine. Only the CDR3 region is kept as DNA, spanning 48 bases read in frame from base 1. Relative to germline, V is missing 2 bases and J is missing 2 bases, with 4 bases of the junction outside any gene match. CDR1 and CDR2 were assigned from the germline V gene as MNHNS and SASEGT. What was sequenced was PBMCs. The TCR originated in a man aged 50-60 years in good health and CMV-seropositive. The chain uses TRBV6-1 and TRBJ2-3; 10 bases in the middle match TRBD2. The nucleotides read TGTGCCAGCAGTGAAAGTAGCGGGGGGTTCACAGATACGCAGTATTTT. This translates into CASSESSGGFTDTQYF.